This note documents a single TCR beta chain sequence. TCRdb independently ran MiXCR on the RT-PCR reads; one entry per CDR3 protein. This sample yields about 960,000 distinct CDR3 sequences, of which roughly 17% are seen a single time; roughly 6% belongs to the top ten. This entry comes from a study of patients and donors after allogeneic stem cell transplantation. V lost 0 bases and J 7 bases, leaving 16 bases between the germline ends. The CDR3 runs to 16 residues. Germline CDR1 is SGHRS and CDR2 is YFSETQ. The chain has TRBV5-1 and TRBJ2-2; TRBD2 might be the D (6 bases). The origin of this receptor is a human donor who was either an allogeneic HSCT recipient or a stem cell or donor lymphocyte infusion donor (not recorded which). It is not recorded whose cells these are; they may come from a transplant donor. The sequenced sample was blood, either unsorted or a sorted T cell fraction (not recorded which). CDR3 coding DNA: TGCGCCAGCAGCTTGGATGGGGCTAGCGCTCTCGGGGAGCTGTTTTTT. The encoded protein is CASSLDGASALGELFF.